The present T cell receptor beta chain was sequenced within a study of CD8 T cells in ankylosing spondylitis. General study results and limits: Ankylosing spondylitis blood appeared to carry a characteristic TCR beta motif of several highly homologous variants.

TCRdb recomputed calls from the 5' RACE reads with MiXCR, one row per CDR3 protein. This sample has about 750,000 distinct CDR3 sequences, with 15% to 20% found just once. This clonotype has a handful of counts. What it binds is not known. V lost 5 bases to trimming and J lost 5 bases, with 16 bases between them. The germline CDR1 and CDR2 sequences are MDHEN and SYDVKM. The CDR3 is made up of 15 amino acids. Material for sequencing was blood, either unsorted or a sorted T cell fraction (not recorded which). The J gene is TRBJ2-1, the V gene TRBV28; no clear D. This clonotype was obtained from a male donor with ankylosing spondylitis. CDR3 protein: CASSTLGGLNNEQFF. CDR3 in DNA: TGTGCCAGCAGTACCCTCGGTGGCTTAAACAATGAGCAGTTCTTC.